These 25 T cell receptor beta chains were all obtained from the same sample, sequenced in a study of naive and memory T cell subsets. The beta constant-region primer was an equimolar mix of two oligonucleotides covering TRBC1 and TRBC2. TCRdb itself ran the UMI-ligation and nested PCR reads through MiXCR, one entry per CDR3 protein. The sample consists of about 21,000 distinct CDR3 sequences, 9.5% to 11% of them appearing once. Sequenced material: central memory CD8+ T cells from blood. Source of these receptors: a human donor in good health.

The CDR3 DNA follows: TGTGCCAGCAGAGGACTAGCGGGAGATACGCAGTATTTT. The encoded protein is CASRGLAGDTQYF. The V and J genes are TRBV6-5 and TRBJ2-3; 11 bases are a match to TRBD2. Germline V gene sequence: CDR1 MNHEY, CDR2 SVGAGI. The CDR3 spans 13 residues. Trimming removed 6 bases from V and 5 bases from J; junction bases left unmatched: 1.

This clonotype is categorized as medium-sized. The V gene is TRBV6-5, the J gene TRBJ1-6; possible D gene TRBD1, 6 bases. Trimming removed 6 bases from V and 7 bases from J, with 13 bases in between. CDR1 is MNHEY, CDR2 SVGAGI, per germline. The CDR3 length is 14 residues. In DNA, the CDR3 is TGTGCCAGCAGCCTTGGACAGAAAAATTCACCCCTCCACTTT. Translated: CASSLGQKNSPLHF.

The chain uses TRBV7-9 and TRBJ2-1; 7 nucleotides align to TRBD1. Germline lookup yields CDR1 SEHNR and CDR2 FQNEAQ (reference sequence). This CDR3 region has 15 residues. V was pared by 5 bases and J by 2 bases, with 6 bases of the junction left unmatched. CDR3 DNA: TGTGCCAGCAGCCGCACAGGGGTCCCCTACAATGAGCAGTTCTTC. It is translated as CASSRTGVPYNEQFF.

A note on this clonotype: Possible read error: a much larger clone is one base away. The gene calls are TRBV4-1 and TRBJ2-7, with 7 positions matching TRBD1. The CDR3 has 17 residues. CDR1 is MGHRA, CDR2 YSYEKL, per germline. This chain's CDR3 is CASSQGSRPGTAYELYF. Here the CDR3 DNA reads TGCGCCAGCAGCCAAGGGTCCCGCCCCGGGACAGCGTACGAGCTGTACTTC.

This clonotype was detected only a few times. The chain couples TRBV2 to TRBJ1-2; maybe TRBD1 (6 bases). The CDR3 is 12 residues long. Germline V gene sequence: CDR1 SNHLY, CDR2 FYNNEI. V was cut by 6 bases and J by 3 bases, with 8 bases left in between. For the CDR3, the DNA is TGTGCCAGCAGGGACAGTTACTATGGCTACACCTTC. Translation gives CASRDSYYGYTF.

Remarks on this clonotype: A much larger clone is a single base away; this may be a read error. The CDR3 sequence is CTSTRPGENNEQFF. CDR3 DNA: TGTACCAGCACCCGCCCGGGAGAAAACAATGAGCAGTTCTTC. The chain is built from TRBV5-6 and TRBJ2-1, with TRBD2 as a possible D gene (6 bases). The germline V gene encodes CDR1 SGHDT and CDR2 YYEEEE. This CDR3 has 14 amino acids.

The genes are TRBV18 and TRBJ2-1; D could derive from TRBD1 or TRBD2 (6 bases each). Germline V gene sequence: CDR1 KGHSH, CDR2 LQKENI. Trimming removed 3 bases at V and 15 bases at J, with 24 bases between. The CDR3 length is 15 residues. CDR3 sequence (DNA): TGTGCCAGCTCACCGCGGGACACCCCGCTTGGGGAGTTGTTCTTC. It translates to CASSPRDTPLGELFF.

The chain carries TRBV6-5 and TRBJ2-7, with 13 positions matching TRBD2. The CDR3 runs 16 residues. Germline CDR1 MNHEY, CDR2 SVGAGI. The V and J ends lost 7 bases and 4 bases, in that order; junction bases with no gene match: 10. CDR3 residues: CASTSTSGRHRYEQYF. In DNA form, the CDR3 reads TGTGCCAGCACCTCGACTAGCGGGAGGCACAGATACGAGCAGTACTTC.

The gene calls are TRBV18 and TRBJ2-3, with a tentative D call TRBD1 (6 bases). Germline values: CDR1 KGHSH, CDR2 LQKENI. V was cut by 5 bases and J by 1 base, with 16 bases left in between. The CDR3 has 16 residues. CDR3 protein: CASSSAGTWGTDTQYF. The DNA for the CDR3 is TGTGCCAGCTCATCCGCCGGGACATGGGGCACAGATACGCAGTATTTT.

This clonotype appeared many times. The chain uses TRBV3-1 and TRBJ2-1, with D possibly TRBD2 on 6 matching bases. Trimming removed 0 bases at V and 9 bases at J, with 9 bases between. The germline V gene has CDR1 LGHDT and CDR2 YNNKEL (reference sequence). This CDR3 is built from 13 residues. The CDR3 loop reads CASSQDGGSEQFF. Written as DNA, the CDR3 is TGTGCCAGCAGCCAAGATGGGGGGTCTGAGCAGTTCTTC.

The chain recombines TRBV5-1 with TRBJ2-7; weak D call: TRBD1 (7 bases). Trimming left V 3 bases short and J 3 bases short, with 13 bases between. The CDR3 spans 14 residues. Germline values: CDR1 SGHRS, CDR2 YFSETQ. The DNA for the CDR3 is TGCGCCAGCAGCTCGCGGGACAGAAACTACGAGCAGTACTTC. Its protein is CASSSRDRNYEQYF.

Only a few counts were recorded for this clonotype. This chain connects TRBV5-4 to TRBJ1-3; D not resolved. The CDR3 covers 13 residues. V gave up 4 bases and J gave up 4 bases, with 9 bases separating them. CDR1 and CDR2 (germline): SGHNT, YYREEE (reference sequence). Here the CDR3 DNA reads TGTGCCAGCAGCCAAGACGGGGGAAACACCATATATTTT. Translation gives CASSQDGGNTIYF.

V gene TRBV12-3 or TRBV12-4 combines with J gene TRBJ2-1; D may be TRBD2 (6 bases). The CDR3 is 17 residues long. V lost 7 bases, J lost 0 bases, and 19 bases lay in between. CDR3 bases: TGTGCCAGCACCCCAAGGCGGGACCCAAGCTCCTACAATGAGCAGTTCTTC. The encoded protein is CASTPRRDPSSYNEQFF.

The chain is built from TRBV19 and TRBJ2-2; no clear D. CDR3 length equals 13 residues. In germline, CDR1 is LNHDA, CDR2 SQIVND (reference sequence). V was cut by 3 bases and J by 6 bases, with 8 bases left in between. Here the CDR3 reads CASSITGSGELFF. CDR3 in DNA: TGTGCCAGTAGTATTACGGGTTCCGGGGAGCTGTTTTTT.

The sample holds many counts of this clonotype. This chain uses TRBV16 with TRBJ1-6; no firm D call. The CDR3 is made up of 12 amino acids. Germline assignment: CDR1 KGHSY and CDR2 FQNENV. V shed 6 bases and J shed 8 bases, with 8 bases lying between them. The CDR3 loop reads CASRASDSPLHF. CDR3 coding DNA: TGTGCCAGCAGAGCCAGTGATTCACCCCTCCACTTT.

This clonotype was seen more than once but under ten times. V usage is TRBV5-1 and J usage is TRBJ2-7; 7 bases agree with TRBD2. The CDR3 is 14 amino acids. Germline CDR1 and CDR2: SGHRS and YFSETQ. Unmatched junction bases numbered 11, after V lost 5 bases and J lost 6 bases. The CDR3 bases are TGCGCCAGCAGACCGGTGGCGGGAGACCCCGAGCAGTACTTC. Translated, it gives CASRPVAGDPEQYF.

V and J are TRBV20-1 and TRBJ2-7; 11 bases fit TRBD2. The CDR3 runs 13 residues. The germline CDR1 and CDR2 sequences are DFQATT and SNEGSKA (reference sequence). Losses at the gene ends were 6 bases for V and 3 bases for J; bases not matched to a gene: 4. CDR3 amino acids: CSAKGLADYEQYF. The DNA for the CDR3 is TGCAGTGCAAAGGGACTAGCGGACTACGAGCAGTACTTC.

This clonotype showed up just a few times. The rearrangement uses TRBV6-5 and TRBJ2-3; TRBD2 might be the D (6 bases). From germline, CDR1 is MNHEY and CDR2 SVGAGI. This CDR3 region has 12 residues. V was cut by 7 bases and J by 9 bases, with 14 bases left in between. In nucleotides, the CDR3 is TGTGCCAGCAACACGACTAGTATAACGCAGTATTTT. This encodes CASNTTSITQYF.

The chain couples TRBV25-1 to TRBJ2-7; D unresolved. The CDR3 contains 11 residues. In germline, CDR1 is MGHDK, CDR2 SYGVNS. V gave up 4 bases and J gave up 6 bases, with 7 bases separating them. The CDR3, as DNA: TGTGCCAGCAGTGGGCTAGGCGAGCAGTACTTC. Residues: CASSGLGEQYF.

This clonotype was seen ten or more times. This rearrangement joins TRBV10-2 to TRBJ2-2; 12 nucleotides line up with TRBD2. The V and J ends lost 10 bases and 7 bases, in that order; junction bases with no gene match: 7. The germline V gene has CDR1 WSHSY and CDR2 SAAADI. The CDR3 consists of 14 residues. This CDR3 reads CATRLAGAIGELFF. Written as DNA, the CDR3 is TGCGCCACCAGACTAGCGGGAGCGATCGGGGAGCTGTTTTTT.

This sequence joins TRBV28 and TRBJ2-2; 8 bases are shared with TRBD1. CDR1 and CDR2 from the germline V gene are MDHEN and SYDVKM. There are 16 residues in the CDR3. The trim removed 3 bases at V and 2 bases at J, leaving 5 bases unmatched. CDR3 protein: CASSLARGLNTGELFF. CDR3 DNA: TGTGCCAGCAGTTTGGCCAGGGGGCTTAACACCGGGGAGCTGTTTTTT.

This clonotype is deemed medium-sized. The chain recombines TRBV13 with TRBJ2-7; possibly TRBD2 for D (6 bases). In germline, CDR1 is PRHDT, CDR2 FYEKMQ (reference sequence). CDR3 length: 12 residues. V lost 5 bases and J 6 bases, leaving 11 bases between the germline ends. CDR3 bases: TGTGCCAGCAGCCGGGGGAACCGCGAGCAGTACTTC. Protein: CASSRGNREQYF.

The table lists this clonotype with many counts. The chain carries TRBV7-9 and TRBJ1-1; TRBD1 is a possible D gene (5 bases). V was shortened by 1 base and J by 2 bases, with 17 bases between the two germline ends. CDR3 length equals 17 residues. Germline CDR1 reads SEHNR; CDR2 reads FQNEAQ (reference sequence). Written as DNA, the CDR3 is TGTGCCAGCAGCTTAGGGGGGGTGGGAACCCCAAACACTGAAGCTTTCTTT. This sequence encodes CASSLGGVGTPNTEAFF.

This clonotype was detected ten times or more. The DNA for the CDR3 is TGCGCCAGCAGCCAAGATGGTAATAGACTCAATGAGCAGTTCTTC. Residues: CASSQDGNRLNEQFF. The genes are TRBV4-3 and TRBJ2-1; D uncertain. The ends were cut back, 0 bases at V and 6 bases at J, with 12 bases in the middle. The CDR3 extends over 15 amino acids. The germline gives CDR1 LGHNA, CDR2 YSLEER.

This clonotype was seen a few times. The gene calls are TRBV28 and TRBJ1-1; a weak D match, TRBD1 (6 bases). The germline gives CDR1 MDHEN, CDR2 SYDVKM. The CDR3 contains 13 residues. Trimming took off 2 bases at V and 6 bases at J, with 10 bases between the two ends. CDR3 protein: CASSLAGGSEAFF. CDR3 DNA sequence: TGTGCCAGCAGTTTAGCGGGGGGCTCTGAAGCTTTCTTT.